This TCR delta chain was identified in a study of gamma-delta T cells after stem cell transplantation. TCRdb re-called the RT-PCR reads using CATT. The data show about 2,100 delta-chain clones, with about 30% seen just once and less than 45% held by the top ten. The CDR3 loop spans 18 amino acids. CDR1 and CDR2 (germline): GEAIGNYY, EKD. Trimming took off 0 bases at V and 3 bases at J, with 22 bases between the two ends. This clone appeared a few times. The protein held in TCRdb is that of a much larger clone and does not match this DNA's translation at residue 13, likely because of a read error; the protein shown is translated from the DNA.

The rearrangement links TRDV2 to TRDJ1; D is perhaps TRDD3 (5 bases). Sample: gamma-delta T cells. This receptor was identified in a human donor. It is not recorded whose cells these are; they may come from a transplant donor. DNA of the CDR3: TGTGCCTGTGACACCGCCGCGGGGGCCCGTAAGTACGCCGATAAACTCATCTTT. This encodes CACDTAAGARKYADKLIF.